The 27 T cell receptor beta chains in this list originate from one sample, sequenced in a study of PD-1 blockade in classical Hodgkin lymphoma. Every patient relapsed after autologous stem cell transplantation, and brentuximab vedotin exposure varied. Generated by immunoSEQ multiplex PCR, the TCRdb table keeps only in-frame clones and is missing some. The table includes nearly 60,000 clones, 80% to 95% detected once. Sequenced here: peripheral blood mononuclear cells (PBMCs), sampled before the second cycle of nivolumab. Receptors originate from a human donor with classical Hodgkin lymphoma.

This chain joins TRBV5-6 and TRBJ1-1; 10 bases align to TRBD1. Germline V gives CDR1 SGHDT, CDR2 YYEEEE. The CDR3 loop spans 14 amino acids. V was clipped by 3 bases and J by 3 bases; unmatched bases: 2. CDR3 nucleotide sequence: TGTGCCAGCAGCTGGGACAGGGGTGACACTGAAGCTTTCTTT. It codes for CASSWDRGDTEAFF.

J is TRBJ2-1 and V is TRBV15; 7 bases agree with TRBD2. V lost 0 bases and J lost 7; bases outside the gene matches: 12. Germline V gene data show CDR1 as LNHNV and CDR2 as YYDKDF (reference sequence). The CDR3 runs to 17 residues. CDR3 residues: CATSREDWREWGNEQFF. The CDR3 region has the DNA TGTGCCACCAGCAGAGAAGATTGGCGGGAGTGGGGGAATGAGCAGTTCTTC.

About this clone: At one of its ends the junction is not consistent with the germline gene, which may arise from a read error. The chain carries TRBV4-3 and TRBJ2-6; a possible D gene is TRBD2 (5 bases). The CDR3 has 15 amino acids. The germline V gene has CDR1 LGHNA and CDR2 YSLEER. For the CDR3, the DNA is TGCGCCAGCAGCGAAGAGGGATCTGGGGCCAACGTCCTGACTTTC. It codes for CASSEEGSGANVLTF.

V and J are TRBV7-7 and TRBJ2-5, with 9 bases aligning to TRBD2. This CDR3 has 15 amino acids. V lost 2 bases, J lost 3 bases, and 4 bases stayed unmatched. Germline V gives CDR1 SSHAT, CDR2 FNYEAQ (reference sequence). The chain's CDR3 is CASSLKASGKETQYF. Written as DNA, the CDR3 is TGTGCCAGCAGCTTAAAGGCTAGCGGGAAAGAGACCCAGTACTTC.

Here the CDR3 DNA reads TGCAGCGCCGAGTGGGGTTTGAGCACAGATACGCAGTATTTT. Protein product: CSAEWGLSTDTQYF. V is TRBV29-1 and J is TRBJ2-3; D unclear. CDR3 length equals 14 residues. V lost 7 bases, J lost 0 bases, and 14 bases lay in between. From germline, CDR1 is SQVTM and CDR2 ANQGSEA.

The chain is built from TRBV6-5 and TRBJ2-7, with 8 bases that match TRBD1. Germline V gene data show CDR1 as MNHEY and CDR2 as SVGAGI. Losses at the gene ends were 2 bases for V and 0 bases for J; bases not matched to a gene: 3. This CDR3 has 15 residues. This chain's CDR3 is CASSYGGQASYEQYF. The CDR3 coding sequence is TGTGCCAGCAGTTACGGGGGACAGGCCTCCTACGAGCAGTACTTC.

The CDR3 DNA reads TGTGCCAGCAGCTTAGGGGTAGACGCGGACCAAGAGACCCAGTACTTC. Encoded protein: CASSLGVDADQETQYF. The V call is TRBV7-6, the J call TRBJ2-5; no reliable D call. The ends were cut back, 1 base at V and 0 bases at J, with 12 bases in the middle. The CDR3 sequence is 16 residues long. CDR1 is SGHVS and CDR2 is FNYEAQ in the germline V gene.

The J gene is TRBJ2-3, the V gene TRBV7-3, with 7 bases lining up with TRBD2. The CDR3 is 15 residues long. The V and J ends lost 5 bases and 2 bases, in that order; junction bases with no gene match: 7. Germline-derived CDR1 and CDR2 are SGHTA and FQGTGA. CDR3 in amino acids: CASSTGLGPTDTQYF. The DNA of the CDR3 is TGTGCCAGCAGCACCGGACTAGGCCCCACAGATACGCAGTATTTT.

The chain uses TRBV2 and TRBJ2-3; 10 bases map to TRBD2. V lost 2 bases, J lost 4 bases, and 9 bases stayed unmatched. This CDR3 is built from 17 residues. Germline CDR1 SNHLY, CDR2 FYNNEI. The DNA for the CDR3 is TGTGCCAGCAGTGAATCCTTTAGCGGGGGGTTGGCAGATACGCAGTATTTT. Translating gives CASSESFSGGLADTQYF.

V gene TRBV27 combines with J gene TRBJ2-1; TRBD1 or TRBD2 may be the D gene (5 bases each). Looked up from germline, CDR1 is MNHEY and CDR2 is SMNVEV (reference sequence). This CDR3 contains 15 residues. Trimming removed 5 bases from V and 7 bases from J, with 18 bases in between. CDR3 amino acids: CASSTSTRGVNEQFF. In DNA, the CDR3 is TGTGCCAGCAGTACTTCAACTAGGGGTGTGAATGAGCAGTTCTTC.

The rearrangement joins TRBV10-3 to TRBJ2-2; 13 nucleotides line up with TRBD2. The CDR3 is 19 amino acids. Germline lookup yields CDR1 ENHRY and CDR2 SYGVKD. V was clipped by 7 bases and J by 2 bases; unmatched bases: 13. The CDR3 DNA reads TGTGCCATCACCCGGGGACTAGCGGGGACCTCACTAAACACCGGGGAGCTGTTTTTT. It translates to CAITRGLAGTSLNTGELFF.

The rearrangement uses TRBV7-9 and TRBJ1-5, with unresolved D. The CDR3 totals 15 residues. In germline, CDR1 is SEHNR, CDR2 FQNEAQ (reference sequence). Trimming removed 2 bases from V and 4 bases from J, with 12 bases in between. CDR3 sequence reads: CASSLSGPNNQPQHF. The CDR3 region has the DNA TGTGCCAGCAGCTTAAGTGGACCGAATAATCAGCCCCAGCATTTT.

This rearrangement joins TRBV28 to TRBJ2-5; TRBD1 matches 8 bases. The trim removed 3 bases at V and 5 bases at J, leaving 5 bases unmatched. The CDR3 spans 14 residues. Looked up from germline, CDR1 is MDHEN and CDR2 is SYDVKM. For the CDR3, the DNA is TGTGCCAGCAGTTTTACAGGGGGTGATGAGACCCAGTACTTC. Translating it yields CASSFTGGDETQYF.

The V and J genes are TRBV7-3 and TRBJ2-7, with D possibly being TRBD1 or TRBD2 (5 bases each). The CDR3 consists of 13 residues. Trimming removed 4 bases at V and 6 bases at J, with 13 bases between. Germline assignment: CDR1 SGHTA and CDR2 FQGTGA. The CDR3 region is CASSSPGTREQYF. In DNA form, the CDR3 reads TGTGCCAGCAGCTCACCTGGGACGCGCGAGCAGTACTTC.

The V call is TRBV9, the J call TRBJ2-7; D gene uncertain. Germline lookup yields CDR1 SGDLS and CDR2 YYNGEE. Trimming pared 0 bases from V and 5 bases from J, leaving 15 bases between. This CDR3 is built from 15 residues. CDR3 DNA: TGTGCCAGCAGCGTAGCTTTGGTCGAAGTGGACGAGCAGTACTTC. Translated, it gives CASSVALVEVDEQYF.

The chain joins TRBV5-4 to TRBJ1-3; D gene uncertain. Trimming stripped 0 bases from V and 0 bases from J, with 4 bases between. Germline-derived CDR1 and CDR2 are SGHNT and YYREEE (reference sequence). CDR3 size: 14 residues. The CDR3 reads CASSLDGSGNTIYF. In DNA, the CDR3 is TGTGCCAGCAGCTTGGATGGCTCTGGAAACACCATATATTTT.

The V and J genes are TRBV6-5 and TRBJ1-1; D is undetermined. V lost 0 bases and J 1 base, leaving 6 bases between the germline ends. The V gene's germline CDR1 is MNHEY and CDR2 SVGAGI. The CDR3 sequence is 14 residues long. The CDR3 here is CASSYSDENTEAFF. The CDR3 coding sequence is TGTGCCAGCAGTTACTCAGACGAGAACACTGAAGCTTTCTTT.

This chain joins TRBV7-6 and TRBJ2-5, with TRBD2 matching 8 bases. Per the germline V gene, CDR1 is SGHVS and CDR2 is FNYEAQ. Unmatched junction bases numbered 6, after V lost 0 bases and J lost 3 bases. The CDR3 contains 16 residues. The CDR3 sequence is CASSLAQRGLEETQYF. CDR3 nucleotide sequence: TGTGCCAGCAGCTTAGCGCAGCGGGGGCTTGAAGAGACCCAGTACTTC.

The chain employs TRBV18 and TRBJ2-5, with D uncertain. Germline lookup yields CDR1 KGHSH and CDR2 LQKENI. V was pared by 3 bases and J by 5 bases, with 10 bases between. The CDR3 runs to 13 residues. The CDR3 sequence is CASSPEQEETQYF. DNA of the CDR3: TGTGCCAGCTCACCGGAGCAGGAGGAGACCCAGTACTTC.

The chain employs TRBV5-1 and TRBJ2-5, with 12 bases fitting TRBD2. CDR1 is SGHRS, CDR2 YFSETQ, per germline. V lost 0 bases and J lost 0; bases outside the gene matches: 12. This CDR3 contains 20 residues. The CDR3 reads CASSLARGQLAGGDQETQYF. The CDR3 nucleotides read TGCGCCAGCAGCTTGGCCCGCGGGCAACTAGCGGGAGGAGACCAAGAGACCCAGTACTTC.

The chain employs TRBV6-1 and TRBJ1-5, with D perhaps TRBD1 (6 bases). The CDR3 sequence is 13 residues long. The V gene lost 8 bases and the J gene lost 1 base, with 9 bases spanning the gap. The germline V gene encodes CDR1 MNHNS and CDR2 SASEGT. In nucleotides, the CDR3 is TGTGCCAGCTGGGGGCACAGCAATCAGCCCCAGCATTTT. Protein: CASWGHSNQPQHF.

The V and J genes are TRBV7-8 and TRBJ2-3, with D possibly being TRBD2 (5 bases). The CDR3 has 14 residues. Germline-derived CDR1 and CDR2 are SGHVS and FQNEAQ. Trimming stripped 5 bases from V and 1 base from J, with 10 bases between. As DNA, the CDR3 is TGTGCCAGCAGCGCAAGCGGAGGCACAGATACGCAGTATTTT. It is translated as CASSASGGTDTQYF.

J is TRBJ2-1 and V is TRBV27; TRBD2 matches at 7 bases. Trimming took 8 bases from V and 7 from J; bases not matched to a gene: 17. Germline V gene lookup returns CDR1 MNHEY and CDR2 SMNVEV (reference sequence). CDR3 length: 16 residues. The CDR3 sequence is CASVSNPGLPANEQFF. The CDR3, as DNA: TGTGCCAGCGTCTCTAACCCGGGACTACCAGCAAATGAGCAGTTCTTC.

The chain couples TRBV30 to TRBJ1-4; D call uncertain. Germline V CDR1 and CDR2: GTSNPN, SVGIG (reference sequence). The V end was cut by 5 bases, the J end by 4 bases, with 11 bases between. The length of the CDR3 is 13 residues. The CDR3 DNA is TGTGCCTGGTGTCCGGGGTTTAATGAAAAACTGTTTTTT. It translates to CAWCPGFNEKLFF.

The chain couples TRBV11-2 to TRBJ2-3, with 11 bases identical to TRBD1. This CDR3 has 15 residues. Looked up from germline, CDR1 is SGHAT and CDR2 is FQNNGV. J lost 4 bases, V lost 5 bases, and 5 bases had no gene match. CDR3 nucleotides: TGTGCCAGCAGCCCCTGGACAGGGGGCCCAGATACGCAGTATTTT. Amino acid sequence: CASSPWTGGPDTQYF.

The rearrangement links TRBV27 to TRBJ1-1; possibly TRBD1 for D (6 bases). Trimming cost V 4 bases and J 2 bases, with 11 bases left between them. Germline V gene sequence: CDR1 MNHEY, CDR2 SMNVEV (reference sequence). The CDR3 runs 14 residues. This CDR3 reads CASSYATGNTEAFF. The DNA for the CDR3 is TGTGCCAGCAGTTATGCGACAGGTAACACTGAAGCTTTCTTT.

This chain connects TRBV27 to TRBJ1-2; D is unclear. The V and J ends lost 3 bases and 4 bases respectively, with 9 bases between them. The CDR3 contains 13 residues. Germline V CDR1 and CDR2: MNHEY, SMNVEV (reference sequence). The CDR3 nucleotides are TGTGCCAGCAGTTTTGCGGAGGGCTATGGCTACACCTTC. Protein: CASSFAEGYGYTF.